The rows below give T cell receptor beta chains drawn from one sample of a study of cytomegalovirus exposure and HLA in healthy donors. The assay was immunoSEQ multiplex PCR, and TCRdb's table has in-frame clones only and misses some. This sample yields 130,000 or so clones, of which around four fifths are seen a single time; over 1.5% belongs to the top ten. The sample consisted of PBMCs. Receptor source: a man between 40 and 49 years old in good health and CMV-seronegative. The CDR3 runs from the conserved cysteine through the conserved F or W. The order of the fields is D gene, J gene, V gene, clone size, CDR3 DNA, CDR3 protein. The D gene is left open where the match is weak. For some rows the clone size is stated as once, few or many, or as a class when expanded; others skip it.

TRBD1 TRBJ1-4 TRBV6-5 . TGTGCCAGCAGTTACGCCAGGGGGCGACTGTTTTTT CASSYARGRLFF
. TRBJ1-3 TRBV5-1 . TGCGCCAGCAGCTTCCGGGACTTATTCTCTGGAAACACCATATATTTT CASSFRDLFSGNTIYF
TRBD2 TRBJ2-2 TRBV7-3 . TGTGCCAGCAGCTCAAGGACTAGCGGAAACGGGGAGCTGTTTTTT CASSSRTSGNGELFF
. TRBJ1-1 TRBV11-2 few TGTGCCAGCAGCCAGATCAGAGGGCGGGCTTTCTTT CASSQIRGRAFF
. TRBJ1-1 TRBV28 . TGTGCCAGCAGCCGTAATTTGAACACTGAAGCTTTCTTT CASSRNLNTEAFF
TRBD2 TRBJ2-5 TRBV7-8 . TGTGCCAGCAGCTCCGGGACTAGCGGCCCCCAAGAGACCCAGTACTTC CASSSGTSGPQETQYF
TRBD2 TRBJ2-5 TRBV5-1 . TGCGCCAGCAGTCTAGGACTAGAAGAGACCCAGTACTTC CASSLGLEETQYF
. TRBJ2-2 TRBV19 . TGTGCCAGTAGCCCAGGGTACACCGGGGAGCTGTTTTTT CASSPGYTGELFF
TRBD2 TRBJ2-7 TRBV7-9 . TGTTCCAGCAGCCGCATTTCCCAGGGACTAGCGGCCCCCTACGAGCAGTACTTC CSSSRISQGLAAPYEQYF
. TRBJ2-2 TRBV7-6 . TGTGCCAGCAGCTCAGGCCCTTTGCAGAAGAACACCGGGGAGCTGTTTTTT CASSSGPLQKNTGELFF
. TRBJ2-2 TRBV4-3 . TGCGCCAGCAGCCAAGCGAAGCGGACCGGGGAGCTGTTTTTT CASSQAKRTGELFF
. TRBJ2-5 TRBV30 . TGTGCCTGGAGCCCAGGGGGGGAGACCCAGTACTTC CAWSPGGETQYF
. TRBJ1-2 TRBV7-2 . TGTGCCAGCAGCTTAGGAGGGATCAGCTATGGCTACACCTTC CASSLGGISYGYTF
. TRBJ2-3 TRBV9 . TGTGCCAGCAGCGAAGGGGAAAACCAGGTCACGCAGTATTTT CASSEGENQVTQYF
. TRBJ1-3 TRBV7-2 few TGTGCCAGCAGCTTAGAGTCGGGGGCTGGAAACACCATATATTTT CASSLESGAGNTIYF
TRBD1 TRBJ2-1 TRBV11-3 . TGTGCCAGCAGCTTAGGGGTTATGGGACAGGGTTCCTACAATGAGCAGTTCTTC CASSLGVMGQGSYNEQFF
. TRBJ1-2 TRBV7-9 . TGTGCCAGCAGTTTCGCCAGGGGCGGCTACACCTTC CASSFARGGYTF
TRBD1 TRBJ2-5 TRBV6-1 . TGTGCCAGCAGAGAAACCGGGACAGATAATGGGGAGACCCAGTACTTC CASRETGTDNGETQYF
. TRBJ2-7 TRBV25-1 few TGTGCCAGCAGTCCATTCTCCCTCACGGAGGAGCAGTACTTC CASSPFSLTEEQYF
TRBD1 TRBJ2-1 TRBV27 . TGTGCCAGCAGCCTGACAGGGGGCGTTTACAATGAGCAGTTCTTC CASSLTGGVYNEQFF
. TRBJ2-7 TRBV27 . TGTGCCAGCAGCGGGACAGGGACTAGCGAGCAGTACTTC CASSGTGTSEQYF
. TRBJ1-5 TRBV4-3 . TGCGCCAGCAGCCAAGAGATTTGCAGGGTGAGCAATCAGCCCCAGCATTTT CASSQEICRVSNQPQHF
TRBD1 TRBJ2-7 TRBV6-1 . TGTGCCAGCAGTGAATTCGCCCCGGGACAGGGCCCCCTCGAGCAGTACTTC CASSEFAPGQGPLEQYF
TRBD2 TRBJ2-5 TRBV5-5 . TGTGCCAGCTCCCAACGGGGGGGGGCCGGGGGGGAGACCCAGTACTTC CASSQRGGAGGETQYF
. TRBJ1-2 TRBV19 . TGTGCCAGTAGTAACAGGGAGCCTTATGGCTACACCTTC CASSNREPYGYTF
TRBD1 TRBJ2-7 TRBV6-5 few TGTGCCAGCAGTCGGGACAGCTACGAGCAGTACTTC CASSRDSYEQYF
TRBD2 TRBJ2-7 TRBV7-8 . TGTGCCAGCAGCCGAGGCACTAGCGGGAGTAACTCCTACGAGCAGTACTTC CASSRGTSGSNSYEQYF
. TRBJ2-2 TRBV25-1 . TGTGCCAGCAGTGCCCAGATAACCGGGGAGCTGTTTTTT CASSAQITGELFF
TRBD1 TRBJ1-4 TRBV15 . TGTGCCACCAGCATACGACAGGGGATGGCTGAAAAACTGTTTTTT CATSIRQGMAEKLFF
. TRBJ1-1 TRBV6-6 . TGTGCCAGCAGTTTCGGACAGAGAGGTGAAGCTTTCTTT CASSFGQRGEAFF
. TRBJ1-1 TRBV25-1 . TGTGCCAGCAGTGAACAGGAGGTCATGAACACTGAAGCTTTCTTT CASSEQEVMNTEAFF
. TRBJ1-2 TRBV27 . TGTGCCAGCAGTTGGGCAGGGGTCGGTGGCTACACCTTC CASSWAGVGGYTF
TRBD2 TRBJ2-7 TRBV6-5 . TGTGCCAGCAGTAAGGGGACTATCTACGAGCAGTACTTC CASSKGTIYEQYF
TRBD1 TRBJ1-4 TRBV7-2 few TGTGCCAGCAGCTTTACAGGGGGAGAAAAACTGTTTTTT CASSFTGGEKLFF
. TRBJ1-1 TRBV6-5 once TGTGCCAGCAGTTATCGGAGGAGGAGTAACACTGAAGCTTTCTTT CASSYRRRSNTEAFF
TRBD1 TRBJ2-3 TRBV30 . TGTGCCTGGAGTGTAACAGGGGCTAGCACAGATACGCAGTATTTT CAWSVTGASTDTQYF
. TRBJ2-2 TRBV19 . TGTGCCAGTAGTCTAGGGACAACCACCGGGGAGCTGTTTTTT CASSLGTTTGELFF
. TRBJ1-1 TRBV2 few TGTGCCAGCAGTGCCCTCGGGGTGGAGAACACTGAAGCTTTCTTT CASSALGVENTEAFF
TRBD2 TRBJ2-3 TRBV5-6 . TGTGCCAGCAGTCGTGTGCGGGGGGATACGCAGTATTTT CASSRVRGDTQYF
. TRBJ2-1 TRBV7-2 . TGTGCCAGCAGCTTAGCGATAGGGGTGCCCTACAATGAGCAGTTCTTC CASSLAIGVPYNEQFF
. TRBJ1-2 TRBV5-1 . TGCGCCAGCAGCCCCGGAGCGGCTACAGGGTGGGCAACCTTC CASSPGAATGWATF
TRBD2 TRBJ2-1 TRBV30 . TGTGCCTGGAGTGTCTGGGAGGGTGAGCAGTTCTTC CAWSVWEGEQFF
TRBD1 TRBJ1-2 TRBV27 . TGTGCCAGCAGGGGACCGACAGGGACCTCGTATGGCTACACCTTC CASRGPTGTSYGYTF